This T cell receptor beta chain was found in a study of early stage breast cancer tumors (dated by TCRdb to the late 2010s). For the study in its entirety: Of the approximately 15 invasive breast tumors, roughly 13 were found to be estrogen receptor-positive, progesterone receptor-positive and HER2-negative. On average, each sample got about 10-fold read coverage. The samples as a whole yielded more than 2.5 million detected templates, corresponding to 1,100,000 or so unique clonotypes. Most of the 12 ER+/PR+/HER2- tumors were invasive ductal carcinomas, while the other four were invasive lobular carcinomas.

With respect to this clone: Its antigen is not yet known. One base away there is no much larger clone; base qualities are not given.

Each sample was amplified in two independent genomic DNA replicates, using 0.4 to 0.6 ug for blood and around 1.4 ug for tumor or normal breast. Following the manufacturer's instructions, the ImmunoSeq Intro kit was used to carry out TCRB sequencing on genomic DNA. Multiplex PCR was run for around 33 cycles using proprietary primers and spike-in control sequences for absolute quantification. Single-end 150-bp reads were used to sequence an 87-bp fragment covering the CDR3 and the flanking V and J genes. Seven samples, each with two replicates, were multiplexed per lane of an Illumina MiSeq using version 3.0 chemistry. From the authors' description of their analysis: Raw data were processed by the vendor's proprietary pipeline, with both replicates merged into one result per sample. Productive rearrangements sharing the V-gene family, CDR3 amino acid sequence and J-gene segment were defined as clonotypes. To compute clonality, the normalized Shannon entropy (Pielou evenness) of TCRB abundances was subtracted from 1. To estimate T cell density, the total number of templates was divided by the number of input cells, which was inferred from the amount of DNA input. Recon with default parameters was used to estimate total repertoire diversity and clonality. A clonotype was considered tumor-enriched if its abundance in tumor exceeded 0.1% and was at least 32-fold higher than its abundance in normal breast. The immuneACCESS repertoire file appears here via TCRdb, limited to in-frame rearrangements. These files lack a portion of the clones; in checked studies, under half of the deficit traces to unresolved V genes, and the cause of the others is not known. Clonal size and the V and J genes are those of that table, whereas D and trimming came from the DNA. A total of roughly 30,000 clones appear in this sample, around four fifths of them only once. The biggest ten clones account for around 10% of the sample.

Results and caveats for the whole study, not just this receptor: Enriched TCRB sequences shared across patients were found to be mostly commonly generated sequences that were unlikely to play an important role in the tumor microenvironment. Repertoires from blood and normal breast were more alike than repertoires from blood and tumor, and in about 90% of the 16 patients, comparing each tissue with blood separated tumor from normal. Chain pairing and functional markers such as CD4, CD8 and FOXP3 were missed by bulk genomic DNA sequencing of unsorted cells. Because the cohort was small, analysis by tumor subtype was not possible. Compared with adjacent normal breast tissue, tumors had higher clonality and 2.5 to 3-fold greater T cell density.

Trimmed from V: 1 base; trimmed from J: 10 bases; junction bases lacking a gene match: 7. The cysteine opens and the phenylalanine closes a CDR3 of 14 amino acids. Just CDR3 DNA is preserved here, 42 bases in frame from base 1. In the germline V gene, CDR1 corresponds to SGHNT and CDR2 to YENEEA. The study profiled bulk TCR beta-chain repertoires in matched peripheral blood, tumor and adjacent normal breast tissue taken from fewer than 20 patients with early-stage breast cancer. Before surgery, roughly 4.5-10 mL of whole blood was collected into EDTA tubes and then processed within 2 hours. Ficoll-Paque centrifugation in SepMate-50 tubes was used to isolate peripheral blood mononuclear cells. PBMCs were cryopreserved in aliquots of roughly 1.8 to 4 million cells in approximately 90% FBS with around 10% DMSO and kept in liquid nitrogen. The Qiagen AllPrep DNA/RNA Mini kit was used to extract genomic DNA.

The clonotype originates from a person aged 50 to 59 with breast cancer. The sequenced material came from blood. Recombination connected TRBV11-3 to TRBJ2-1; 7 bases in between match TRBD2. The nucleotide sequence is given as TGTGCCAGCAGCTTAGGTGATAGGGGAGGGGAGCAGTTCTTC. It encodes CASSLGDRGGEQFF. With the rest looked up from the reference TRBV11-3 and TRBJ2-1 genes rather than sequenced, the full variable domain is EAGVVQSPRYKIIEKKQPVAFWCNPISGHNTLYWYLQNLGQGPELLIRYENEEAVDDSQLPKDRFSAERLKGVDSTLKIQPAELGDSAVYLCASSLGDRGGEQFFGPGTRLTVL.